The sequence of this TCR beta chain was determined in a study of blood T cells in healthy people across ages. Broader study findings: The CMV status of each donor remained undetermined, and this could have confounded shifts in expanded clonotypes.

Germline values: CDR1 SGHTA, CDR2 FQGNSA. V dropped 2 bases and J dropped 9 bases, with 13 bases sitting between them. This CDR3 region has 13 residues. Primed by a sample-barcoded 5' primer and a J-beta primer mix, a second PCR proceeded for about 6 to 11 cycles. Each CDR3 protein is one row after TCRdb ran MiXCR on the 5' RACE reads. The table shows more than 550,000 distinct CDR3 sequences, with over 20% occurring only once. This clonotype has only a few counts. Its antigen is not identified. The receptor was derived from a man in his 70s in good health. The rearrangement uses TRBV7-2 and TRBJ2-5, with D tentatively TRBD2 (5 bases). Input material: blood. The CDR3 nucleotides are TGTGCCAGCAGCTTACGCTCCACCGGGGCCCAGTACTTC. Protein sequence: CASSLRSTGAQYF.